Described below is a single T cell receptor beta chain sequence and its context. Its antigen target is currently unknown. No much larger clone exists at a distance of one base, and base qualities are not known. The cohort consisted of more than 650 healthy bone marrow donors. At the time of sampling, every cohort member was nominally healthy, though immune exposures that went unrecorded were likely present. The donor was CMV seropositive and was included in the group of 270 or so seropositive cohort members. A peripheral blood sample was collected from each donor, and TCR beta sequencing was performed on peripheral blood mononuclear cells. The Qiagen DNeasy Blood Extraction Kit was used to extract genomic DNA from the blood cell samples. The library was generated by the immunoSEQ multiplex PCR assay. For the multiplex PCR, a mixture combining 60 forward primers for TCR Vbeta segments and 13 reverse primers for TCR Jbeta segments was used. A multiplex PCR assay on genomic DNA amplified the CDR3 region of rearranged TCR beta genes. Amplified TCR beta libraries were sequenced as 87-base-pair reads on the Illumina HiSeq System. The study's own analysis went as follows. In a later analysis, tens of millions of unique TCR beta chains were counted across the 690 or so repertoires, and roughly 11 million of these chains were shared by at least two donors. Raw reads were error-corrected and collapsed into unique sequences by a nearest-neighbor algorithm in which closely related sequences were merged to remove PCR and sequencing errors. V, D and J gene segments were assigned by aligning CDR3 sequences to IMGT reference sequences. Each retained sequence needed at least a six-nucleotide match to both a V gene segment and a J gene segment. A rearrangement was called productive if the CDR3 had no stop codons and remained in frame with V and J, and every other rearrangement was called non-productive. Following IMGT convention, CDR3 was defined as the stretch from the second conserved V-encoded cysteine to the conserved J-encoded phenylalanine. In an earlier analysis of roughly 610 of the donors, sequences lacking an unambiguous match to a single V gene segment were excluded. An earlier analysis of 587 of the donors classified V segments as functional when productive rearrangements were above 56.7% and as segregating when the standard deviation between donors was above 5%. A statistical classification framework was developed to diagnose cytomegalovirus status using the catalog of TCR beta chain sequences. A later analysis assigned V and J genes by comparing TCR nucleotide sequences with IMGT/GENE-DB human TR gene sequences. Using the TCRdist pipeline, a later analysis assigned CDR3 sequences along with most-parsimonious VDJ recombination scenarios. In a later analysis, each TCR beta chain was defined by its CDR3 amino acid sequence together with its V-gene family, and reads lacking a unique V-gene family were excluded. As a way to deal with suspected cross-contamination and a sequencing artifact, a later analysis dropped 450 to 700 nucleotide sequences that were highly shared and had low generation probability. In a later analysis, a clonal expansion index was calculated for each public chain from normalized within-repertoire ranks of inferred template counts. In a later analysis, generation probabilities were computed using a VDJ recombination model fitted to out-of-frame rearrangements, and the results were checked against IGoR. A later analysis scored TCR-TCR, TCR-HLA and TCR-CMV co-occurrence with hypergeometric tests, applying a repertoire-size bias correction to TCR pairs. A later analysis estimated false discovery rates by permuting HLA or CMV assignments 20 times. In a later analysis, co-occurring TCRs were grouped with DBSCAN, and TCRdist sequence similarity was added when clustering was performed within HLA-allele-positive subsets. Repertoires with fewer than 30,000 or more than 120,000 public chains, plus five repertoires with anomalous nucleotide sharing, were excluded from co-occurrence clustering. Imported from immuneACCESS, the table was reduced by TCRdb to in-frame sequences with V and J called. These copies leave out some clones; in studies compared against another copy, an unresolved V gene accounts for under half, and the cause of the remainder is not known. V and J calls and clone size are those listed in that table; D and trimming were worked out from the DNA. The sample table holds about 78,000 clones, of which roughly 72% were seen once. The ten most abundant clones make up 11% of the sample.

This record comes from a study of cytomegalovirus exposure and HLA in healthy donors listed by TCRdb under 2017. Context from the whole study: An earlier analysis of roughly 570 of the donors reported 276 Gb of sequence data and approximately 120 million unique TCR beta sequences obtained from about 179 million T cells. An early release that covered roughly 600 HLA-typed donors contained approximately 320 gigabases of sequencing data and 85 million to 100 million unique TCR sequences. Of the roughly 420 genotyped donors, 75% to 85% were placed in the genetic ancestry cluster associated with self-reported Caucasian donors. The study aimed to test whether signatures of past pathogen exposure could be identified by cataloging public T cell receptors. Using immunosequencing, the study profiled T cell repertoires from some 670 subjects and related those repertoires to cytomegalovirus serostatus. In addition to the first cohort of around 670 subjects, a separate validation cohort of approximately 130 different subjects was used. The study combined high-throughput TCR immunosequencing, statistical association of individual TCRs with disease status, and machine learning to predict cytomegalovirus infection status. A later analysis re-analyzed previously published TCR beta repertoires from 550 to 700 donors and added high-resolution HLA genotyping to study TCR occurrence patterns. Rather than drawing on any new phenotypic data, the later analysis identified candidate immune exposures from TCR beta sequences and the way those sequences occurred across donors. An earlier analysis of around 540 of the donors applied high-throughput TCR beta sequencing to assess whether each TCR beta V gene segment acted as functional or pseudogenic. Alongside the repertoire data, information on donor age, sex, ethnicity and CMV serostatus was compiled. Genome-wide SNP genotypes for about 55% of the 666 donors were used in a later genetic analysis, which treated that subset as a discovery cohort. All discovery cohort repertoires had been generated on a single sequencing platform. Both class I and class II loci were covered by HLA typing, at four-digit resolution. Typing coverage varied by locus: roughly 629-630 donors for A, B, C, DRB1 and DQB1; 500 to 550 for DQA1; 600 to 610 for DPA1; around 450 for DPB1. Five DR-DQ haplotypes were handled as single units for association and clustering because linkage in the cohort was strong. Among roughly 400 genotyped donors of the cohort, an average of roughly 230,000 unique TCR beta nucleotide sequences was sequenced per donor, of which 15% to 20% were non-productive.

Broad study findings and their caveats: A further reported finding was that TCR beta sequences accurately predicted the HLA-A and HLA-B alleles for most subjects in the first cohort. According to a later analysis, most CMV-associated TCR beta chains appeared to be HLA-restricted, and the HLA associations seemed to be driven largely by CMV exposure. CMV serostatus was the only immune exposure information available for the cohort. In a later analysis, the rate of TCR association differed among HLA loci, with DRB1 alleles having the most associated TCRs and HLA-C alleles having the fewest. In a later analysis, HLA-associated TCR beta chains were found to be more clonally expanded and to have lower generation probabilities than equally common non-associated chains. V-gene and J-gene trimming of TCR beta chains was associated with a missense DCLRE1C variant in a later genetic analysis, and the association was replicated in an independent cohort. The authors suggested that the approach could potentially be generalized to other disease states and immunological phenotypes. The earlier analysis of approximately 560 of the donors excluded 15 to 20 rarely observed V segments, including chromosome 9 orphons, because counts were too low. A few of the identified cytomegalovirus-associated TCR beta chains were confirmed in vitro to be specific for cytomegalovirus antigens. A later analysis associated 15,000 or so TCR beta sequences with specific HLA alleles at a false discovery rate of 0.05. A cluster of highly shared sequence variants was judged likely to be a technical artifact of the sequencing pipeline. The study gave a list of about 160 TCR beta chains associated with cytomegalovirus. According to a later genetic analysis, donors in an Asian-associated ancestry cluster had fewer N-insertions in productive TCRs than the approximately 650-donor mean. According to a later analysis, parvovirus B19, influenza, CMV and Epstein-Barr virus appeared linked to several top co-occurrence clusters. Correlated functional status among segregating V segments might reflect linkage disequilibrium, but an unknown experimental factor could not be ruled out. Because HLA typing was missing for some donors at each locus, association tests included only the typed subset. Cytomegalovirus status was reported to be diagnosed by the classifier with high specificity and sensitivity in both the original and validation cohorts. The cohort was sequenced for TCR beta chains only, and without alpha or paired-chain data the features that could be detected were limited. Presence/absence analyses assumed roughly uniform sequencing depth across donors, an assumption that may not hold. Broadly in line with IMGT annotations, most TCR beta V segments showed up in productive rearrangements about 87% or about 30% of the time in an earlier analysis of several hundred of the donors. Assigning TCR associations to individual alleles was difficult when HLA alleles, especially DR and DQ, strongly co-occurred. Most TCR sequences were seen in very few donors, while some public TCRs were found in many individuals.

Sequenced sample: PBMCs. This sequence was found in a woman between 40 and 55 years old in good health and CMV-seropositive.

The encoded CDR3 is CASRLRTGEVGEQFF. The sequenced DNA is TGTGCCAGCAGACTTAGGACAGGGGAGGTAGGTGAGCAGTTCTTC. The V and J segments used are TRBV5-4 and TRBJ2-1; 9 of the junction bases match TRBD1. CDR1 and CDR2, per the germline V gene (reference sequence), are SGHNT and YYREEE. The CDR3 covers 15 residues, taking in both the cysteine and the phenylalanine. Here the CDR3 DNA is all that survives: 45 bases in frame from base 1. V lost 5 bases and J lost 9 bases, and the count of bases not matched to a germline gene is 12.